Listed below are T cell receptor beta chains from one sample, sequenced in a study of neoadjuvant nivolumab and ipilimumab in lung cancer. Data came from immunoSEQ multiplex PCR; TCRdb stores just in-frame clones and leaves some out. The table lists roughly 8,700 clones, 77% of them singletons, with about 3.4% in the top ten. The material sequenced was tumor tissue, taken after neoadjuvant nivolumab, alone or with ipilimumab, at or shortly before surgery. The receptors here all came from an adult with non-small cell lung cancer. Each CDR3 is given with its conserved first and last residue. The order of the fields is J gene, V gene, clone size, CDR3 protein. Some rows have no size entry. The others give once, few or many, or a class for an expanded clone.

>TRBJ2-7|TRBV20-1|NA
CSARAYEQYF
>TRBJ2-5|TRBV29-1|NA
CSVRLLAGVDETQYF
>TRBJ1-2|TRBV7-9|NA
CASSLDLRGAITF
>TRBJ2-3|TRBV5-6|NA
CASSLALDGYTDTQYF
>TRBJ2-2|TRBV18|NA
CASYNGRVRASGELFF
>TRBJ2-7|TRBV14|NA
CASSQDSTRQLYEQYF
>TRBJ2-3|TRBV10-3|NA
CAISLQGGTDTQYF
>TRBJ2-7|TRBV7-3|NA
CASSLTPTSYEQYF
>TRBJ2-1|TRBV19|NA
CASSIASKPNEQFF
>TRBJ1-2|TRBV30|NA
CAWSPSLGTAGYF
>TRBJ2-3|TRBV9|NA
CASSTGTSSPDF
>TRBJ2-7|TRBV11-1|few
CASSLSGLAPYEQYF
>TRBJ1-2|TRBV19|NA
CASSIEQGRPYGYTF
>TRBJ2-3|TRBV6-5|NA
CASSPPTGTDTQYF
>TRBJ2-7|TRBV5-1|NA
CASSGRLPLAGGGEQYF
>TRBJ2-5|TRBV6-1|NA
CASSDWGGLGQETQYF
>TRBJ2-5|TRBV5-1|NA
CASMFLGEETQYF
>TRBJ2-7|TRBV2|once
CASRPSRDYWSYEQYF
>TRBJ2-3|TRBV18|NA
CASSQEVAYSTDTQYF
>TRBJ2-7|TRBV11-2|NA
CASSFLTGGEYYEQYF
>TRBJ1-1|TRBV9|NA
CASSVGGFMNTEAFF
>TRBJ2-5|TRBV4-3|NA
CASSQDLVAGGPRGGQYF
>TRBJ2-1|TRBV11-3|NA
CASSIAGHNEQFF
>TRBJ2-1|TRBV15|NA
CATSRDPGDEQFF
>TRBJ2-5|TRBV7-2|once
CASSTLGETQYF
>TRBJ2-7|TRBV15|NA
CATSRDQDRAIYEQYF
>TRBJ2-7|TRBV9|NA
CASSASIDSRGEQYF
>TRBJ1-2|TRBV19|NA
CASSIPHRGGSNYGYTF
>TRBJ2-1|TRBV6-5|NA
CASRAAGYNEQFF
>TRBJ1-5|TRBV30|NA
CAWSEGVSHNQPQHF
>TRBJ2-5|TRBV29-1|few
CSVEDPWDRQETQYF
>TRBJ1-2|TRBV29-1|NA
CSVQESGPTYGYTF